The 27 T cell receptor beta chains below were found in one sample sequenced in a study of T cell clonality in common variable immunodeficiency. The table came from immunoSEQ multiplex PCR; TCRdb's copy has only in-frame clones and leaves some out. The sample was found to contain tens of thousands of clones, and every one recurs. Sequences were obtained from peripheral blood mononuclear cells. The receptors were gathered from a person aged 18 to 70 in good health.

This clone has ten or more counts. Read sequence stops 3 residues before the CDR3 end, and the germline J gene provides the missing end. V is TRBV19 and J is TRBJ2-1; weak D call: TRBD2 (5 bases). Germline V gives CDR1 LNHDA, CDR2 SQIVND (reference sequence). The germline V and J ends were trimmed by 6 bases and 6 bases, with 21 bases remaining between them. The CDR3 is 16 residues long. CDR3 sequence: CASSLRAATRVNEQFF. The DNA read from the CDR3 is TGTGCCAGTAGCTTGCGGGCAGCCACCCGGGTCAATGAG.

This clone was detected only a few times. This may be a read error: a much more frequent sequence differs by one nucleotide. The read terminates 3 residues ahead of where the CDR3 ends, so the germline J gene completes it. The chain has TRBV30 and TRBJ2-2, with 8 bases that match TRBD1. Germline lookup yields CDR1 GTSNPN and CDR2 SVGIG (reference sequence). The CDR3 covers 14 residues. The covered CDR3 bases are TGTGCCTGGACCCTCGGACAGGGCGATGAAAAG. This sequence encodes CAWTLGQGDEK. The CDR3 in full is CAWTLGQGDEKLFF.

Ten or more counts support this clone. The CDR3 is cut off 3 residues early in the read; its end comes from the germline J gene. The V and J genes are TRBV2 and TRBJ1-2; 7 positions match TRBD1. The CDR3 is 15 residues long. Germline CDR1 reads SNHLY; CDR2 reads FYNNEI. CDR3 DNA, as far as it was read: TGTGCCAGCAGTGAAGCGACAGGGACTGTCAAGGGC. Translated: CASSEATGTVKG. The whole CDR3 reads CASSEATGTVKGYTF. Full variable domain (remainder filled in from reference TRBV2 and TRBJ1-2): EPEVTQTPSHQVTQMGQEVILRCVPISNHLYFYWYRQILGQKVEFLVSFYNNEISEKSEIFDDQFSVERPDGSNFTLKIRSTKLEDSAMYFCASSEATGTVKGYTFGSGTRLTVV.

In its sample, this clone was seen many times. The read ends 3 residues early relative to the CDR3; the germline J gene fills the gap. The chain has TRBV5-6 and TRBJ2-7; the match to TRBD1 covers 8 bases. CDR1 is SGHDT, CDR2 YYEEEE, per germline. V lost 2 bases, J lost 2 bases, and 3 bases stayed unmatched. The CDR3 spans 14 residues. The CDR3: CASSFGTGPYEQYF. The CDR3 DNA, read in part, is TGTGCCAGCAGCTTCGGGACAGGCCCCTACGAG.

This clone was seen many times. The read comes to an end 3 residues before the CDR3 does, leaving the germline J gene to fill in the end. The chain carries TRBV7-2 and TRBJ1-5; tentatively, D is TRBD1 (5 bases). With 3 bases removed from V and 0 bases from J, the gap between germline ends came to 9 bases. Germline V lookup: CDR1 SGHTA, CDR2 FQGNSA. The CDR3 consists of 15 residues. CDR3 DNA, as far as it was read: TGTGCCAGCAGCTTGGGGGGGTATAGCAATCAGCCC. Translated: CASSLGGYSNQP. The full CDR3 protein is CASSLGGYSNQPQHF.

This clone was seen repeatedly, ten times or more. The CDR3 end is not reached by the read, which stops 3 residues before it; the germline J gene fills it in. This chain uses TRBV30 with TRBJ2-7; maybe TRBD1 (5 bases). The germline CDR1 and CDR2 sequences are GTSNPN and SVGIG (reference sequence). CDR3 length: 12 residues. The ends were cut back, 0 bases at V and 2 bases at J, with 5 bases in the middle. The DNA read from the CDR3 is TGTGCCTGGAGTGTAGGGGCCTACGAG. Translated, it gives CAWSVGAYE. The whole CDR3 sequence reads CAWSVGAYEQYF.

This clone showed up many times. From the germline J gene comes the end of the CDR3, since the read stops 3 residues before it. V is TRBV3-1 (or the pseudogene TRBV3-2) and J is TRBJ1-2; D unresolved. The CDR3 is 15 residues long. CDR1 is LGHDT, CDR2 YNNKEL, per germline (reference sequence). V was clipped by 3 bases and J by 7 bases, with 18 bases between them. The CDR3: CASSHNDPGFRGYTF. CDR3 DNA, as far as it was read: TGTGCCAGCAGCCACAATGACCCAGGCTTTCGTGGC.

This clone was observed at least ten times. The missing CDR3 end, 3 residues past where the read stops, is filled in from the germline J gene. The chain joins TRBV29-1 to TRBJ2-7, with D perhaps TRBD1 (6 bases). This CDR3 has 16 amino acids. The V gene lost 4 bases and the J gene lost 2 bases, with 21 bases spanning the gap. Germline CDR1 reads SQVTM; CDR2 reads ANQGSEA. The sequenced part of the CDR3 DNA is TGCAGCGTTGTCACACCGTTCAGGGGAGCCACCTACGAG. As protein: CSVVTPFRGATYE. In full, the CDR3 reads CSVVTPFRGATYEQYF.

This clone was recorded many times. The sequence runs out 3 residues before the end of the CDR3; the remainder is reconstructed from the germline J gene. This chain joins TRBV20-1 and TRBJ1-6; 8 bases line up with TRBD1. J gave up 10 bases and V 0 bases, and 5 bases lay outside the gene matches. CDR3 length equals 14 residues. Germline CDR1 reads DFQATT; CDR2 reads SNEGSKA (reference sequence). CDR3 loop: CSARDQAGGSPLHF. The part of the CDR3 DNA that was read is TGCAGTGCTAGAGATCAGGCAGGGGGCTCACCC.

Notes on this clone: Possible read error: a much larger clone is one base away. The CDR3 end is not reached by the read, which stops 3 residues before it; the germline J gene fills it in. The rearrangement links TRBV7-2 to TRBJ1-4, with 9 bases identical to TRBD1. Germline V lookup: CDR1 SGHTA, CDR2 FQGNSA. CDR3 length equals 15 residues. The CDR3 reads CASSPRQGQGSPLFF. The CDR3 DNA, read in part, is TGTGCCAGCAGCCCCAGACAGGGACAGGGATCACCA.

This clone showed up many times. The read ends 3 residues before the CDR3 terminus; that terminus is restored from the germline J gene. The V and J genes are TRBV30 and TRBJ2-7, with D tentatively TRBD1 (5 bases). The ends were cut back, 4 bases at V and 5 bases at J, with 15 bases in the middle. Germline lookup yields CDR1 GTSNPN and CDR2 SVGIG (reference sequence). CDR3 length: 13 amino acids. The DNA read from the CDR3 is TGTGCCTGGATGGGTCAGGGTGGGAACGAG. Its protein product is CAWMGQGGNE. The whole CDR3 reads CAWMGQGGNEQYF.

This clone was found a few times. The CDR3 end lies 3 residues beyond the end of the read and is filled in from the germline J gene. V gene TRBV5-6 combines with J gene TRBJ2-7, with TRBD2 as a possible D gene (6 bases). The germline CDR1 and CDR2 sequences are SGHDT and YYEEEE. Trimming removed 4 bases from V and 4 bases from J, with 15 bases in between. The CDR3 is 14 residues long. Incomplete CDR3 DNA: TGTGCCAGCAGCCCCCCCGGGGGTAATTACGAG. It encodes CASSPPGGNYE. The full CDR3 protein reads CASSPPGGNYEQYF.

There are many counts of this clone. The read ends 3 residues early relative to the CDR3; the germline J gene fills the gap. This chain joins TRBV6-4 and TRBJ1-5; TRBD1 matches 7 bases. This CDR3 contains 14 residues. CDR1 MRHNA and CDR2 SNTAGT come from the germline V gene. J was trimmed by 1 base and V by 4 bases; bases with no gene match: 1. The sequenced CDR3 bases are TGTGCCAGCAGTGCAGGGGGAAGCAATCAGCCC. Its translation: CASSAGGSNQP. The whole CDR3 region reads CASSAGGSNQPQHF.

This clone was seen repeatedly, ten times or more. Read data end 3 residues before the CDR3 end; the end is taken from the germline J gene. The chain uses TRBV12-3 or TRBV12-4 and TRBJ2-7, with TRBD2 matching over 7 bases. The CDR3 runs 14 residues. J gave up 6 bases and V 3 bases, and 8 bases lay outside the gene matches. The CDR3 sequence: CASSFFGEGREQYF. The covered CDR3 bases are TGTGCCAGCAGTTTTTTCGGGGAGGGCCGCGAG.

This clone was seen only a few times. The read terminates 3 residues before the CDR3 end, so the remaining end is supplied by the germline J gene. The chain employs TRBV19 and TRBJ2-7, with 7 bases aligning to TRBD2. The germline CDR1 and CDR2 sequences are LNHDA and SQIVND (reference sequence). CDR3 length equals 14 residues. V was clipped by 1 base and J by 3 bases; unmatched bases: 3. The CDR3 DNA, read in part, is TGTGCCAGTAGTATAGCGGGACTAAACTACGAG. This gives the protein CASSIAGLNYE. The complete CDR3 reads CASSIAGLNYEQYF.

This clone was counted at least ten times. The DNA ends 3 residues before the CDR3 does, and the rest of the CDR3 is filled in from the germline J gene. The J gene is TRBJ2-2, the V gene TRBV7-2; TRBD1 is a possible D gene (5 bases). V lost 1 base and J 2 bases, leaving 8 bases between the germline ends. CDR1 is SGHTA and CDR2 is FQGNSA in the germline V gene. The CDR3 sequence is 15 residues long. The CDR3 loop reads CASSLGDSNTGELFF. The sequenced CDR3 bases are TGTGCCAGCAGCTTAGGAGACAGTAACACCGGGGAG. The full variable domain, rest sourced from reference TRBV7-2 and TRBJ2-2, is GAGVSQSPSNKVTEKGKDVELRCDPISGHTALYWYRQSLGQGLEFLIYFQGNSAPDKSGLPSDRFSAERTGGSVSTLTIQRTQQEDSAVYLCASSLGDSNTGELFFGEGSRLTVL.

This clone appeared many times. The read finishes 3 residues shy of the CDR3 end, and the germline J gene is used to complete it. The chain links TRBV19 to TRBJ2-3, with 7 bases aligning to TRBD1. The V gene's germline CDR1 is LNHDA and CDR2 SQIVND (reference sequence). This CDR3 contains 14 residues. V shed 1 base, J shed 4 bases, and the junction held 2 bases outside the gene matches. CDR3 DNA, as far as it was read: TGTGCCAGTAGTATAGGACAGGGACCAGATACG. Protein: CASSIGQGPDT. The whole CDR3 protein reads CASSIGQGPDTQYF. The full variable domain, its missing parts supplied by reference TRBV19 and TRBJ2-3, is DGGITQSPKYLFRKEGQNVTLSCEQNLNHDAMYWYRQDPGQGLRLIYYSQIVNDFQKGDIAEGYSVSREKKESFPLTVTSAQKNPTAFYLCASSIGQGPDTQYFGPGTRLTVL.

Concerning this clone: The read stops 3 residues short of the end of the CDR3; the missing end is completed from the germline J gene. The gene calls are TRBV11-1 and TRBJ1-2; 8 bases line up with TRBD1. The V gene's germline CDR1 is SGHAT and CDR2 FQDESV (reference sequence). The CDR3 covers 14 residues. J lost 3 bases, V lost 5 bases, and 5 bases had no gene match. CDR3 loop: CASSPGGLDYGYTF. CDR3 DNA, as far as it was read: TGTGCCAGCAGCCCAGGGGGCCTCGACTATGGC. The full variable domain, completed using reference TRBV11-1 and TRBJ1-2, is EAEVAQSPRYKITEKSQAVAFWCDPISGHATLYWYRQILGQGPELLVQFQDESVVDDSQLPKDRFSAERLKGVDSTLKIQPAELGDSAMYLCASSPGGLDYGYTFGSGTRLTVV.

About this clone: The read ends 3 residues early relative to the CDR3; the germline J gene fills the gap. The chain recombines TRBV19 with TRBJ1-6; weak D call: TRBD1 (5 bases). The CDR3 covers 15 residues. CDR1 is LNHDA, CDR2 SQIVND, per germline (reference sequence). V dropped 2 bases and J dropped 7 bases, with 12 bases sitting between them. CDR3 in amino acids: CASSISQGPNSPLHF. Partial CDR3 DNA: TGTGCCAGTAGTATATCGCAGGGCCCGAATTCACCC.

This clone came up many times. The read falls 3 residues short of the CDR3 end, and the missing part is taken from the germline J gene. The J gene is TRBJ2-4, the V gene TRBV19; 9 positions match TRBD1. V shed 6 bases, J shed 2 bases, and the junction held 5 bases outside the gene matches. This CDR3 is built from 15 residues. Germline assignment: CDR1 LNHDA and CDR2 SQIVND (reference sequence). The CDR3 reads CASSRTGDPKNIQYF. The DNA read from the CDR3 is TGTGCCAGTAGCCGGACAGGGGATCCCAAAAACATT.

At least ten counts were recorded for this clone. The read comes to an end 3 residues before the CDR3 does, leaving the germline J gene to fill in the end. V and J are TRBV19 and TRBJ2-2; 9 bases are a match to TRBD2. There are 14 residues in the CDR3. V lost 11 bases and J lost 1; bases outside the gene matches: 5. Germline loops: CDR1 LNHDA, CDR2 SQIVND (reference sequence). Incomplete CDR3 DNA: TGTGCCGTGCGGGGGGGCTTGAACACCGGGGAG. Residues: CAVRGGLNTGE. The whole CDR3 sequence is CAVRGGLNTGELFF.

In this sample, this clone turned up many times. CDR3 DNA, as far as it was read: TGTGCCAGCAGCTCTGGGGGGGGACTTTCCGGGTTTGAG. Amino acids: CASSSGGGLSGFE. The entire CDR3 is CASSSGGGLSGFEQFF. This rearrangement joins TRBV7-3 to TRBJ2-1; 7 nucleotides match TRBD2. From the germline J gene comes the end of the CDR3, since the read stops 3 residues before it. The V segment lost 4 bases and the J segment 9 bases; nucleotides outside the gene matches: 15. Germline CDR1 is SGHTA and CDR2 is FQGTGA. The length of the CDR3 is 16 residues. Variable domain in full (rest from reference TRBV7-3 and TRBJ2-1): GAGVSQTPSNKVTEKGKYVELRCDPISGHTALYWYRQSLGQGPEFLIYFQGTGAADDSGLPNDRFFAVRPEGSVSTLKIQRTERGDSAVYLCASSSGGGLSGFEQFFGPGTRLTVL.

This clone was recorded many times. The read terminates 3 residues before the CDR3 end, so the remaining end is supplied by the germline J gene. V and J are TRBV5-4 and TRBJ1-5; tentatively, D is TRBD1 (5 bases). Germline V CDR1 and CDR2: SGHNT, YYREEE (reference sequence). CDR3 length equals 12 residues. Between the trimmed V and J ends, which lost 0 bases and 9 bases, there was a span of 7 bases. The DNA read from the CDR3 is TGTGCCAGCAGCTTGGCCGGGGGGCCC. Translated, it gives CASSLAGGP. The entire CDR3 sequence reads CASSLAGGPQHF.

This clone appeared many times. From the germline J gene comes the end of the CDR3, since the read stops 3 residues before it. The rearrangement joins TRBV5-1 to TRBJ2-1, with 10 bases matching TRBD2. Germline V CDR1 and CDR2: SGHRS, YFSETQ. V lost 3 bases, J lost 0 bases, and 3 bases stayed unmatched. CDR3 length: 16 residues. CDR3: CASSWGTSDSYNEQFF. Partial CDR3 DNA: TGCGCCAGCAGCTGGGGGACTAGCGACTCCTACAATGAG.

This clone occurred many times. Read coverage stops 3 residues before the CDR3 terminus; the germline J gene supplies the remainder. The chain couples TRBV18 to TRBJ1-2, with TRBD1 identical over 10 bases. The CDR3 is 15 amino acids. CDR1 and CDR2 (germline): KGHSH, LQKENI. This CDR3 is CASSTAGTGAEGYTF. The sequenced CDR3 bases are TGTGCCAGCTCGACTGCCGGGACAGGGGCCGAGGGC.

This clone was found many times. Read data end 3 residues before the CDR3 end; the end is taken from the germline J gene. The chain links TRBV10-3 to TRBJ2-2, with D hard to call. Looked up from germline, CDR1 is ENHRY and CDR2 is SYGVKD. Trimming took 6 bases from V and 9 from J, leaving 14 bases between them. This CDR3 is built from 13 residues. The CDR3 bases that were read are TGTGCCATCAGCGGTTTAAGATCTAGGGAG. It codes for CAISGLRSRE. The entire CDR3 protein is CAISGLRSRELFF.

Ten or more counts support this clone. The read terminates 3 residues before the CDR3 end, so the remaining end is supplied by the germline J gene. This chain uses TRBV19 with TRBJ2-1; no clear D. Trimming took 10 bases from V and 8 from J, leaving 15 bases between them. Germline assignment: CDR1 LNHDA and CDR2 SQIVND (reference sequence). The CDR3 length is 12 residues. This CDR3 reads CATSGGFHEQFF. The covered CDR3 bases are TGTGCCACCTCGGGTGGCTTTCATGAG.